This record covers a single T cell receptor beta chain. What it recognizes is unknown. This sample was included in a study of shared clonotypes between healthy human individuals. General study findings and limits: The study drew on few donors, limiting represented genetic and exposure-history diversity. Deeper or shallower sequencing was expected to change how clonotypes are shared among donors.

TCRdb's table, derived via immunoSEQ multiplex PCR, lists solely in-frame clones and lacks some. The table shows around 2,000,000 clones, with around 95% occurring only once. There were only Caucasian adults among the donors, and all lived in Nashville, Tennessee. CD4+ cells yielded CD45RA+ naive and CD45RA-negative memory subsets. Sequencing input: naive CD4+ T cells sorted from blood. Subset meaning: CD45RA+ positively selected. The sequence was obtained from a man aged 18 to 29 in good health.

In DNA form, the CDR3 reads TGTGCCAGCAGTTTATCTCCAGGGATCCTAGGGAATTCACCCCTCCACTTT. Residues: CASSLSPGILGNSPLHF. The chain is built from TRBV27 and TRBJ1-6; perhaps TRBD1 as D (5 bases). Per the germline V gene, CDR1 is MNHEY and CDR2 is SMNVEV (reference sequence). CDR3 length equals 17 residues. The V and J ends lost 0 bases and 7 bases respectively, with 16 bases between them.